Below are 18 T cell receptor beta chains sequenced from a single sample in a study of tumor-infiltrating lymphocytes in primary liver carcinoma. Starting material of 500 ng total RNA yielded TCR beta cDNA via a constant-region primer. Each TCR beta library was derived from three nested multiplex PCR rounds that employed slightly modified ARM-PCR. Rounds one and two of PCR, each of 10 to 11 cycles, were primed with TRBV1-TRBV30 forward primers and a C-beta reverse primer. A single record per CDR3 protein comes from TCRdb applying MiXCR to the multiplex PCR reads. This table holds about 120,000 distinct CDR3 sequences, roughly 75% found once. Unsorted bulk tissue (about 18-30 mg) underwent RNA and DNA co-extraction. The sequenced sample was tumor-adjacent normal liver tissue. The receptors stem from a woman aged 60 to 75 with primary liver carcinoma and hepatitis B virus infection.

This clonotype has only a few counts. Since a much larger clone is just one base distant, this may be a read error. V is TRBV5-6 and J is TRBJ2-2, with D perhaps matching TRBD1 (6 bases). The CDR3 runs to 16 residues. Germline V gives CDR1 SGHDT, CDR2 YYEEEE. The CDR3 nucleotides are TGTGCCAGCAGCACAGGGACAAGGGCGAACACCGGGGAGCTGTTATTT. Translation: CASSTGTRANTGELLF. Complete variable domain (other parts from reference TRBV5-6 and TRBJ2-2): DAGVTQSPTHLIKTRGQQVTLRCSPKSGHDTVSWYQQALGQGPQFIFQYYEEEERQRGNFPDRFSGHQFPNYSSELNVNALLLGDSALYLCASSTGTRANTGELLFGEGSRLTVL.

This clonotype was counted a single time. This sequence joins TRBV11-2 and TRBJ1-1; no clear D gene. V was trimmed by 5 bases and J by 4 bases, leaving 20 bases between them. Germline V gene data show CDR1 as SGHAT and CDR2 as FQNNGV. CDR3 length: 16 amino acids. CDR3 sequence (DNA): TGTGCCAGCAGCGCCATGAGTGGGTACATTCGCACTGAAGCTTTCTTT. Amino acid sequence: CASSAMSGYIRTEAFF. The full variable domain, completed using reference TRBV11-2 and TRBJ1-1, is EAGVAQSPRYKIIEKRQSVAFWCNPISGHATLYWYQQILGQGPKLLIQFQNNGVVDDSQLPKDRFSAERLKGVDSTLKIQPAKLEDSAVYLCASSAMSGYIRTEAFFGQGTRLTVV.

This clonotype was counted a single time. Just one base apart from a much larger clone, this may be a read error. The chain recombines TRBV13 with TRBJ2-7, with a weak D call TRBD2 (6 bases). The CDR3 has 14 amino acids. The germline V gene has CDR1 PRHDT and CDR2 FYEKMQ (reference sequence). The CDR3 loop is CTSSGRLVGNEQYF. In nucleotides, the CDR3 is TGTACCAGCAGCGGAAGACTAGTCGGTAACGAGCAGTACTTC.

This clonotype was found a few times. One base away lies a much larger clone, so this may be a sequencing read error. The V call is TRBV5-1, the J call TRBJ2-1, with D possibly being TRBD2 (5 bases). The CDR3 length is 15 residues. V lost 6 bases and J 0 bases, leaving 13 bases between the germline ends. From germline, CDR1 is SGHRS and CDR2 YFSETQ. The CDR3 sequence is CASNFEGFSYNEQFF. Here the CDR3 DNA reads TGCGCCAGCAACTTCGAGGGTTTCTCCTACAATGAGCAGTTCTTC.

This chain joins TRBV11-2 and TRBJ2-3; TRBD2 aligns across 8 bases. The CDR3 runs 16 residues. With V trimmed by 5 bases and J by 4 bases, 11 bases remained unmatched. Germline V CDR1 and CDR2: SGHAT, FQNNGV. This CDR3 reads CASSHDSGSLPDTQYF. The CDR3 DNA is TGTGCCAGCAGCCATGACAGCGGGAGTTTGCCAGATACGCAGTATTTT.

Details on this clonotype: A read error may account for a junction end that differs from germline. The rearrangement links TRBV5-1 to TRBJ2-4; TRBD2 is a possible D gene (5 bases). CDR3 length equals 16 residues. Germline CDR1 and CDR2: SGHRS and YFSETQ. CDR3 loop: CASSLSSLPAKNIKYF. For the CDR3, the DNA is TGCGCCAGCAGCTTATCTAGCCTTCCGGCCAAAAACATTAAGTACTTC.

Notes on this clonotype: The missing conserved phenylalanine or tryptophan at the end of this CDR3 makes a read error likely. The limits of the CDR3 on the DNA are not certain, so only TCRdb's listed CDR3 is given. The chain has TRBV4-2 and TRBJ2-5; TRBD2, the table's D call, lacks a check against the DNA. Ends included, the CDR3 has 20 residues. Germline V lookup: CDR1 LGHNA, CDR2 YNFKEQ. CDR3 in amino acids: CASSQDTASGRAVPGETQYY.

The chain recombines TRBV5-1 with TRBJ2-2, with 8 bases matching TRBD2. After removal of 0 bases from V and 4 bases from J, the junction contained 20 bases not matched to a gene. Germline loops: CDR1 SGHRS, CDR2 YFSETQ. This CDR3 spans 21 amino acids. CDR3 sequence: CASSLAYSRSQREYFTGELFF. The CDR3, as DNA: TGCGCCAGCAGCTTGGCCTATAGTCGTTCTCAGCGGGAGTACTTCACCGGGGAGCTGTTTTTT.

A word on this clonotype: At one of its ends the junction is not consistent with the germline gene, which may arise from a read error. The rearrangement uses TRBV11-2 and TRBJ2-3; D ambiguous. Germline V lookup: CDR1 SGHAT, CDR2 FQNNGV. There are 15 residues in the CDR3. The CDR3 DNA reads TGTGCCAGCAGCTTCGGACCAGGATGCACAGATATGCAGTATTTT. Translated, it gives CASSFGPGCTDMQYF.

V gene TRBV28 combines with J gene TRBJ1-6, with D hard to call. Trimming cost V 5 bases and J 0 bases, with 23 bases left between them. The germline V gene encodes CDR1 MDHEN and CDR2 SYDVKM. The CDR3 is 20 residues long. This chain's CDR3 is CASSRLWDGRGSSYNSPLHF. The CDR3 nucleotides read TGTGCCAGCAGTCGATTATGGGATGGACGCGGCAGCTCCTATAATTCACCCCTCCACTTT.

The chain uses TRBV30 and TRBJ1-5; D unclear. The CDR3 runs 12 residues. Germline values: CDR1 GTSNPN, CDR2 SVGIG (reference sequence). Trimming pared 1 base from V and 4 bases from J, leaving 5 bases between. This CDR3 reads CAWSGGNQPQHF. As DNA, the CDR3 is TGTGCCTGGAGTGGGGGTAATCAGCCCCAGCATTTT.

As for this clonotype: Since no conserved phenylalanine or tryptophan closes the CDR3, a read error is the likely cause. No DNA is shown, since the ends of the CDR3 on it are uncertain; the CDR3 is the one TCRdb lists. The CDR3 is CSVGSTGAHTEVFL. The chain carries TRBV29-1 and TRBJ1-1; TRBD1, the table's D call, was not compared with the DNA. The CDR3 extends over 14 residues, inclusive of both ends. Per the germline V gene, CDR1 is SQVTM and CDR2 is ANQGSEA.

This clonotype has ten or more counts. This chain connects TRBV5-1 to TRBJ2-1; D gene ambiguous. Germline lookup yields CDR1 SGHRS and CDR2 YFSETQ. This CDR3 is 14 amino acids long. Trimming removed 2 bases at V and 8 bases at J, with 14 bases between. CDR3 coding DNA: TGCGCCAGCAGCTTCGGCCCTACTGAGGATGAGCAGTTCTTC. This sequence encodes CASSFGPTEDEQFF.

The chain has TRBV6-6 and TRBJ2-7, with a possible D match to TRBD2 (5 bases). V was cut by 4 bases and J by 4 bases, with 17 bases left in between. The CDR3 contains 15 residues. Germline V gene sequence: CDR1 MNHNY, CDR2 SVGAGI (reference sequence). CDR3 amino acids: CASSCSGGSEYEQYF. The CDR3 region has the DNA TGTGCCAGCAGTTGCTCGGGTGGGAGTGAATACGAGCAGTACTTC.

In regard to this clonotype: A junction boundary mismatches the germline segment, possibly from a read error. The J gene is TRBJ2-1, the V gene TRBV11-2, with TRBD2 matching over 8 bases. The CDR3 loop spans 15 amino acids. In germline, CDR1 is SGHAT, CDR2 FQNNGV. CDR3 sequence: CASSRLAPGYNEQFF. CDR3 nucleotides: TGCGCCAGCAGCCGACTAGCGCCAGGATACAATGAGCAGTTCTTC.

The table lists this clonotype with a count of one. At one boundary the junction diverges from the germline segment, which might be a read error. This chain connects TRBV6-1 to TRBJ2-7; 7 bases are a match to TRBD2. The germline V gene has CDR1 MNHNS and CDR2 SASEGT. There are 15 residues in the CDR3. The CDR3 region is CTSVRASGSSYEQYF. The DNA of the CDR3 is TGTACCAGCGTCCGAGCTAGCGGTAGCTCCTACGAACAGTACTTC.

This clonotype was observed at least ten times. The CDR3 nucleotides read TGCGCCAGCAGCCGACAGCTTAATAGCGGTCAGCCCCAGCATTTT. Its protein is CASSRQLNSGQPQHF. The chain employs TRBV4-1 and TRBJ1-5, with a weak D call TRBD1 (5 bases). CDR1 and CDR2 (germline): MGHRA, YSYEKL. Trimming took 4 bases from V and 6 from J, leaving 16 bases between them. The CDR3 runs to 15 residues.

This clonotype was recorded a few times. The CDR3 nucleotides read TGCAGTGCTAGAGAAGGTTGGGGGGTCGGGAACACTGAAGCTTTCTTT. Protein sequence: CSAREGWGVGNTEAFF. This chain connects TRBV20-1 to TRBJ1-1; tentative D call: TRBD1 (5 bases). The V gene's germline CDR1 is DFQATT and CDR2 SNEGSKA (reference sequence). V was trimmed by 0 bases and J by 1 base, leaving 15 bases between them. This CDR3 is built from 16 residues.